The 15 T cell receptor beta chains reported below all come from one sample, sequenced in a study of T cells expressing NK-cell markers. TCRdb derives one entry per CDR3 protein from the 5' RACE reads, leaving out DNA. The sample has about 410,000 distinct CDR3 sequences. Sequencing was done on a sample of blood T cells: a sorted CD56 or NKG2C T cell subset, CD4+ or CD8+ T cells, or bulk PBMC T cells (not recorded which). These receptors all stem from a woman aged 50 to 65 in good health.

This sequence joins TRBV6-6 and TRBJ2-1; as DNA is missing, the TRBD2 call by TCRdb cannot be tested. The CDR3 consists of 15 residues. Germline V gene lookup returns CDR1 MNHNY and CDR2 SVGAGI (reference sequence). The CDR3 reads CASSRTGTVYNEQFF.

V gene TRBV7-8 combines with J gene TRBJ1-3; TCRdb's D call, TRBD1, is unchecked because there is no DNA. CDR3 length equals 16 residues. Germline V gives CDR1 SGHVS, CDR2 FQNEAQ. This CDR3 reads CASSSHRQADRGTIYF.

This chain connects TRBV14 to TRBJ1-1. The CDR3 is 16 residues long. Germline V CDR1 and CDR2: SGHDN, FVKESK. The CDR3 is CASSQISRQWDTEAFF.

CDR3 region: CSAVGLAGAYNEQFF. The gene calls are TRBV29-1 and TRBJ2-1; as DNA is missing, the TRBD2 call by TCRdb cannot be tested. Germline V gene sequence: CDR1 SQVTM, CDR2 ANQGSEA. There are 15 residues in the CDR3.

The chain recombines TRBV29-1 with TRBJ2-2; TCRdb returns TRBD2, unconfirmable since there is no DNA. The CDR3 is 13 amino acids. Germline CDR1 is SQVTM and CDR2 is ANQGSEA. The CDR3 region is CSAWDYTTGELFF.

The chain combines TRBV24-1 with TRBJ1-2; TCRdb's D gene call, TRBD1, goes unchecked for lack of DNA. Germline CDR1 and CDR2: KGHDR and SFDVKD. CDR3 size: 14 residues. The CDR3 protein is CATSETGQGFGYTF.

The chain couples TRBV5-1 to TRBJ2-5; TCRdb calls TRBD1, which cannot be checked without DNA. This CDR3 is built from 18 residues. Germline V gene data show CDR1 as SGHRS and CDR2 as YFSETQ. The CDR3 sequence is CASSTGVLASGFQETQYF.

The chain is built from TRBV7-8 and TRBJ2-1; TCRdb returns TRBD1, unconfirmable since there is no DNA. CDR1 and CDR2 from the germline V gene are SGHVS and FQNEAQ. This CDR3 contains 13 residues. This CDR3 is CASSPVGQVLWFF.

This CDR3 is CASSNPGGAKNIQYF. This chain links TRBV5-1 with TRBJ2-4; the TCRdb call, TRBD1, lacks DNA for checking. Germline V gene data show CDR1 as SGHRS and CDR2 as YFSETQ. This CDR3 is built from 15 residues.

This sequence joins TRBV6-5 and TRBJ2-1; TCRdb designates TRBD2, a call that cannot be tested without DNA. Germline loops: CDR1 MNHEY, CDR2 SVGAGI. This CDR3 has 11 amino acids. CDR3 loop: CDARGQGEQFF.

The chain employs TRBV6-5 and TRBJ1-4; the TCRdb D gene call, TRBD1, has no DNA to confirm it. The CDR3 contains 15 residues. Germline values: CDR1 MNHEY, CDR2 SVGAGI. CDR3 residues: CASSYLGQSNEKLFF.

The V call is TRBV11-3, the J call TRBJ1-5. CDR1 is SGHNT, CDR2 YENEEA, per germline. The CDR3 extends over 15 amino acids. The CDR3 loop reads CASSLMAGPNQPQHF. The complete variable domain, with remaining parts taken from reference TRBV11-3 and TRBJ1-5, reads EAGVVQSPRYKIIEKKQPVAFWCNPISGHNTLYWYLQNLGQGPELLIRYENEEAVDDSQLPKDRFSAERLKGVDSTLKIQPAELGDSAVYLCASSLMAGPNQPQHFGDGTRLSIL.

The chain carries TRBV11-2 and TRBJ2-1; without DNA, the TCRdb call of TRBD1 cannot be checked. The CDR3 is 16 residues long. Germline V CDR1 and CDR2: SGHAT, FQNNGV. The CDR3 reads CASSEVEWDISNEQFF.

J is TRBJ2-2 and V is TRBV5-1; TCRdb proposes TRBD2, but this gene call is untestable without DNA. CDR1 is SGHRS and CDR2 is YFSETQ in the germline V gene. The CDR3 is made up of 15 amino acids. This CDR3 reads CASRNSGTRTGELFF.

This sequence joins TRBV14 and TRBJ2-3; TCRdb lists TRBD2, though no DNA is available to test this call. Germline values: CDR1 SGHDN, CDR2 FVKESK. The CDR3 length is 14 residues. CDR3 residues: CASSQVFPPDTQYF.